These 26 T cell receptor beta chains were sequenced from one sample in a study of OX40 agonist ivuxolimab in advanced cancers. Libraries were prepared by immunoSEQ multiplex PCR; TCRdb keeps only in-frame clonotypes and omits some of them. The sample gives 45,000 to 60,000 clones, 75% to 85% of which show up once; approximately 1.1% is in the top ten. The source material was CD4+ or CD8+ T cells sorted from blood, sampled in a trial of the OX40 agonist ivuxolimab. The receptors were sampled from an adult with an advanced solid tumor such as melanoma, head and neck, liver or kidney cancer.

There are a few counts of this clone. This chain connects TRBV19 to TRBJ2-3; 10 bases are a match to TRBD2. The CDR3 sequence is 15 residues long. CDR1 and CDR2 (germline): LNHDA, SQIVND (reference sequence). V was clipped by 5 bases and J by 5 bases; unmatched bases: 7. Here the CDR3 DNA reads TGTGCCAGTAGTTCCCTAGCGGGAGTGGGAGATACGCAGTATTTT. Its protein product is CASSSLAGVGDTQYF.

This rearrangement joins TRBV13 to TRBJ2-1; the D is unclear. CDR1 and CDR2 from the germline V gene are PRHDT and FYEKMQ (reference sequence). The CDR3 covers 16 residues. V gave up 2 bases and J gave up 0 bases, with 11 bases separating them. This CDR3 reads CASSLFWDSSYNEQFF. The CDR3 nucleotides read TGTGCCAGCAGCTTATTCTGGGATTCCTCCTACAATGAGCAGTTCTTC.

CDR3 coding DNA: TGTGCCACCAGCCTCCGAAGTACCGGGGTGAACACCGGGGAGCTGTTTTTT. It yields the protein CATSLRSTGVNTGELFF. The J gene is TRBJ2-2, the V gene TRBV15; a possible D gene is TRBD2 (5 bases). Trimming took 5 bases from V and 1 from J, leaving 17 bases between them. The CDR3 runs to 17 residues. Germline V gene lookup returns CDR1 LNHNV and CDR2 YYDKDF (reference sequence).

This clone came up a few times. The CDR3 reads CASSRGPSGYTF. CDR3 DNA: TGTGCCAGTAGCCGGGGCCCCAGCGGCTACACCTTC. The rearrangement joins TRBV9 to TRBJ1-2; maybe TRBD1 (5 bases). Germline CDR1 and CDR2: SGDLS and YYNGEE. Trimming removed 8 bases at V and 8 bases at J, with 16 bases between. The CDR3 is 12 residues long.

The chain links TRBV25-1 to TRBJ1-2; 9 bases are shared with TRBD1. J was trimmed by 7 bases and V by 4 bases; bases with no gene match: 10. The CDR3 contains 15 residues. Per the germline V gene, CDR1 is MGHDK and CDR2 is SYGVNS. CDR3 loop: CASSGPGTGLFGYTF. Here the CDR3 DNA reads TGTGCCAGCAGTGGTCCTGGGACAGGGCTATTTGGCTACACCTTC.

The V and J genes are TRBV4-2 and TRBJ2-5, with TRBD2 matching over 7 bases. Germline CDR1 LGHNA, CDR2 YNFKEQ. The V segment lost 4 bases and the J segment 5 bases; nucleotides outside the gene matches: 10. This CDR3 comprises 15 residues. The chain's CDR3 is CASSPDSGLRETQYF. The CDR3 DNA reads as TGTGCCAGCAGCCCCGATAGCGGGCTGAGGGAGACCCAGTACTTC.

This clone was observed many times. J is TRBJ1-4 and V is TRBV7-9; D remains unclear. V was shortened by 1 base and J by 7 bases, with 13 bases between the two germline ends. The CDR3 is 15 residues long. The germline gives CDR1 SEHNR, CDR2 FQNEAQ (reference sequence). DNA of the CDR3: TGTGCCAGCAGCTTAGGATACGGGATCAGTGAAAAACTGTTTTTT. Translation: CASSLGYGISEKLFF.

The chain uses TRBV15 and TRBJ1-5; TRBD1 is a possible D gene (5 bases). Germline CDR1 is LNHNV and CDR2 is YYDKDF (reference sequence). Trimming stripped 0 bases from V and 2 bases from J, with 14 bases between. This CDR3 comprises 17 residues. This chain's CDR3 is CATSRDRSGDGNQPQHF. CDR3 DNA: TGTGCCACCAGCAGAGATCGTTCGGGGGATGGCAATCAGCCCCAGCATTTT.

This rearrangement joins TRBV7-9 to TRBJ2-3; 9 positions agree with TRBD2. Germline CDR1 SEHNR, CDR2 FQNEAQ (reference sequence). The CDR3 covers 17 residues. Germline trimming cut 4 bases from V and 5 bases from J; bases unmatched to any gene: 13. CDR3 sequence reads: CASSYGLAGSRGDTQYF. As DNA, the CDR3 is TGTGCCAGCAGCTACGGGCTAGCGGGGTCTCGGGGAGATACGCAGTATTTT.

The J gene is TRBJ2-7, the V gene TRBV5-4, with TRBD2 matching over 8 bases. V trimming: 3 bases; J trimming: 4 bases; junction bases outside the gene matches: 6. Germline-derived CDR1 and CDR2 are SGHNT and YYREEE (reference sequence). This CDR3 spans 14 amino acids. CDR3 DNA sequence: TGTGCCAGCAGCTCGGGACTAGGGACTTACGAGCAGTACTTC. Protein sequence: CASSSGLGTYEQYF. The complete variable domain, with remaining parts taken from reference TRBV5-4 and TRBJ2-7, reads ETGVTQSPTHLIKTRGQQVTLRCSSQSGHNTVSWYQQALGQGPQFIFQYYREEENGRGNFPPRFSGLQFPNYSSELNVNALELDDSALYLCASSSGLGTYEQYFGPGTRLTVT.

This chain connects TRBV29-1 to TRBJ2-1; 7 bases map to TRBD2. CDR3 length: 13 amino acids. The germline gives CDR1 SQVTM, CDR2 ANQGSEA. V gave up 7 bases and J gave up 5 bases; unmatched junction bases: 8. This chain's CDR3 is CSGAGFGDNEQFF. DNA of the CDR3: TGCAGCGGAGCGGGATTCGGGGACAATGAGCAGTTCTTC.

This rearrangement joins TRBV28 to TRBJ1-2, with 12 bases identical to TRBD1. The germline CDR1 and CDR2 sequences are MDHEN and SYDVKM. The V segment lost 1 base and the J segment 13 bases; nucleotides outside the gene matches: 10. The CDR3 runs to 15 residues. This chain's CDR3 is CASSLSAEGQGAATF. The CDR3 nucleotides read TGTGCCAGCAGTTTATCAGCCGAGGGACAGGGGGCGGCCACCTTC.

This clone was observed once. The chain is built from TRBV9 and TRBJ2-7; 10 bases agree with TRBD2. V lost 0 bases and J lost 7; bases outside the gene matches: 13. The CDR3 extends over 17 amino acids. Germline lookup yields CDR1 SGDLS and CDR2 YYNGEE. CDR3 nucleotides: TGTGCCAGCAGCGTAGCTCCCCCAGCGAGCGGGAGGGGGGAGCAGTACTTC. It is translated as CASSVAPPASGRGEQYF.

This sequence joins TRBV21-1 and TRBJ2-1; the tabulated D call, TRBD2, remains unverified against the DNA. TRBV21-1 is an annotated pseudogene. CDR3 length: 16 amino acids. The CDR3 loop reads CASSKTGGAPYNEQFF. In DNA, the CDR3 is TGTGCCAGCAGCAAGACTGGAGGGGCACCCTACAATGAGCAGTTCTTC.

V is TRBV6-1 and J is TRBJ2-5, with 7 positions matching TRBD2. Losses at the gene ends were 4 bases for V and 3 bases for J; bases not matched to a gene: 2. CDR1 and CDR2 (germline): MNHNS, SASEGT. The CDR3 extends over 13 amino acids. The CDR3 sequence: CASSGLAEETQYF. CDR3 sequence (DNA): TGTGCCAGCAGTGGGCTAGCGGAAGAGACCCAGTACTTC.

A few counts support this clone. J is TRBJ1-5 and V is TRBV4-1; 8 bases are shared with TRBD1. J gave up 6 bases and V 2 bases, and 3 bases lay outside the gene matches. Germline CDR1 reads MGHRA; CDR2 reads YSYEKL. This CDR3 region has 14 residues. The CDR3 spells CASSQQGAGQPQHF. The CDR3 nucleotides read TGCGCCAGCAGCCAACAGGGGGCGGGTCAGCCCCAGCATTTT.

This rearrangement joins TRBV5-1 to TRBJ2-2, with 10 bases identical to TRBD2. This CDR3 spans 14 amino acids. CDR1 SGHRS and CDR2 YFSETQ come from the germline V gene. V gave up 7 bases and J gave up 4 bases; unmatched junction bases: 4. The CDR3 nucleotides read TGCGCCAGCGGGGGACTAGCGAGCACCGGGGAGCTGTTTTTT. It is translated as CASGGLASTGELFF. Full variable domain (outside the CDR3, taken from reference TRBV5-1 and TRBJ2-2): KAGVTQTPRYLIKTRGQQVTLSCSPISGHRSVSWYQQTPGQGLQFLFEYFSETQRNKGNFPGRFSGRQFSNSRSEMNVSTLELGDSALYLCASGGLASTGELFFGEGSRLTVL.

V is TRBV10-3 and J is TRBJ2-2, with a possible D match to TRBD1 (5 bases). This CDR3 region has 14 residues. The V and J ends lost 6 bases and 3 bases respectively, with 11 bases between them. The V gene's germline CDR1 is ENHRY and CDR2 SYGVKD. CDR3 DNA sequence: TGTGCCATCAGCCCTGGGGCTGACACCGGGGAGCTGTTTTTT. Amino acids: CAISPGADTGELFF.

The CDR3 region has the DNA TGTGCCAGCAGCCGAGAAGGAAACACCATATATTTT. It translates to CASSREGNTIYF. The chain has TRBV6-6 and TRBJ1-3; D call uncertain. Germline CDR1 and CDR2: MNHNY and SVGAGI (reference sequence). Trimming took 6 bases from V and 4 from J, leaving 7 bases between them. This CDR3 has 12 amino acids.

This clone is deemed medium-sized. Here the CDR3 reads CASSYSKSGGGYEQYF. The CDR3 nucleotides read TGTGCCAGCAGTTACTCGAAATCGGGGGGAGGCTACGAGCAGTACTTC. The chain links TRBV6-5 to TRBJ2-7; 7 bases fit TRBD2. The J segment lost 3 bases and the V segment lost 0 bases, leaving 8 bases of the junction unmatched. This CDR3 is built from 16 residues. Germline CDR1 MNHEY, CDR2 SVGAGI.

The V and J genes are TRBV18 and TRBJ2-1; TRBD2 is a possible D gene (5 bases). The ends were cut back, 4 bases at V and 3 bases at J, with 10 bases in the middle. This CDR3 contains 14 residues. Germline values: CDR1 KGHSH, CDR2 LQKENI. The CDR3 here is CASSRGSGYNEQFF. CDR3 DNA sequence: TGTGCCAGCTCACGTGGAAGCGGCTACAATGAGCAGTTCTTC.

The V gene is TRBV28, the J gene TRBJ1-2; 9 bases are a match to TRBD1. Looked up from germline, CDR1 is MDHEN and CDR2 is SYDVKM. The trim removed 6 bases at V and 6 bases at J, leaving 5 bases unmatched. CDR3 length: 13 amino acids. The CDR3 here is CASRDRGQDGYTF. The CDR3, as DNA: TGTGCCAGCAGGGACAGGGGCCAGGATGGCTACACCTTC.

The chain joins TRBV4-1 to TRBJ2-3, with 7 bases matching TRBD1. The CDR3 extends over 15 amino acids. Germline-derived CDR1 and CDR2 are MGHRA and YSYEKL. J gave up 0 bases and V 2 bases, and 2 bases lay outside the gene matches. The CDR3 region has the DNA TGCGCCAGCAGCCAACGGGGACAGAGCACAGATACGCAGTATTTT. Its protein is CASSQRGQSTDTQYF.

V and J are TRBV6-1 and TRBJ2-1; 9 bases fit TRBD2. Germline CDR1 reads MNHNS; CDR2 reads SASEGT. V trimming: 3 bases; J trimming: 6 bases; junction bases outside the gene matches: 15. The CDR3 length is 18 residues. CDR3 sequence reads: CASSDKRGLAGLINEQFF. The CDR3 DNA follows: TGTGCCAGCAGTGATAAACGGGGTCTAGCGGGATTAATCAATGAGCAGTTCTTC.

The chain uses TRBV28 and TRBJ1-1; D is ambiguous. V was pared by 3 bases and J by 3 bases, with 8 bases between. Germline V gene lookup returns CDR1 MDHEN and CDR2 SYDVKM. CDR3 size: 13 residues. CDR3 nucleotide sequence: TGTGCCAGCAGTTTCGGTCAGTACACTGAAGCTTTCTTT. It yields the protein CASSFGQYTEAFF.

This chain links TRBV7-9 with TRBJ1-4; no clear D gene. This CDR3 is built from 15 residues. V gave up 6 bases and J gave up 0 bases, with 11 bases separating them. Germline CDR1 SEHNR, CDR2 FQNEAQ (reference sequence). CDR3 sequence reads: CASRPVQATNEKLFF. CDR3 sequence (DNA): TGTGCCAGCAGGCCTGTTCAAGCAACTAATGAAAAACTGTTTTTT.